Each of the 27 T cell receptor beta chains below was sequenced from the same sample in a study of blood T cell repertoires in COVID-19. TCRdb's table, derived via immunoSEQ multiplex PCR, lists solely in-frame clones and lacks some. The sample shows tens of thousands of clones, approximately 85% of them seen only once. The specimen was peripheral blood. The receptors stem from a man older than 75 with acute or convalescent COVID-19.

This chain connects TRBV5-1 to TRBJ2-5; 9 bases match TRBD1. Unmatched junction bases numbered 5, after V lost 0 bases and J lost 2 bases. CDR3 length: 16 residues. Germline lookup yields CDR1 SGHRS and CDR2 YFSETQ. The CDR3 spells CASSLANRGLQETQYF. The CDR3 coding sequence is TGCGCCAGCAGCTTGGCCAACAGGGGGCTACAAGAGACCCAGTACTTC.

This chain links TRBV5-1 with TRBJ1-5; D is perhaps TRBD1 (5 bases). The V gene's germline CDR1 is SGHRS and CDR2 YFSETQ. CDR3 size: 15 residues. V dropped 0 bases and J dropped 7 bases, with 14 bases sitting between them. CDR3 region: CASSLAGRVGQPQHF. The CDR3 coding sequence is TGCGCCAGCAGCTTGGCCGGCAGGGTGGGACAGCCCCAGCATTTT.

The CDR3 region has the DNA TGTGCCAGCAGTGGACAGCCGGGCACTGAAGCTTTCTTT. It specifies CASSGQPGTEAFF. The chain combines TRBV6-4 with TRBJ1-1; D is perhaps TRBD1 (5 bases). From germline, CDR1 is MRHNA and CDR2 SNTAGT. This CDR3 spans 13 amino acids. V was shortened by 4 bases and J by 4 bases, with 10 bases between the two germline ends.

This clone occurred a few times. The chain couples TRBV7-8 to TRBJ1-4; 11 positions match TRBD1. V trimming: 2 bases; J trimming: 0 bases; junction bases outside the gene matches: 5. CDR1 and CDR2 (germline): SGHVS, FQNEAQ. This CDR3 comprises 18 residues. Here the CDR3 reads CASSLPRTGGSTNEKLFF. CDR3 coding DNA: TGTGCCAGCAGCTTACCCCGGACAGGGGGCTCAACTAATGAAAAACTGTTTTTT.

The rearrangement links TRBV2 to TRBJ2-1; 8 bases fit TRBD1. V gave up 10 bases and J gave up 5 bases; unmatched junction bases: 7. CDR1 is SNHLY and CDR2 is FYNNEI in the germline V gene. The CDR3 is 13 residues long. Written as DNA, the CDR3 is TGTGCCACACAGGGGGTTGGTGACAATGAGCAGTTCTTC. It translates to CATQGVGDNEQFF. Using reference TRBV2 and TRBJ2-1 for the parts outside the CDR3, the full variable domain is EPEVTQTPSHQVTQMGQEVILRCVPISNHLYFYWYRQILGQKVEFLVSFYNNEISEKSEIFDDQFSVERPDGSNFTLKIRSTKLEDSAMYFCATQGVGDNEQFFGPGTRLTVL.

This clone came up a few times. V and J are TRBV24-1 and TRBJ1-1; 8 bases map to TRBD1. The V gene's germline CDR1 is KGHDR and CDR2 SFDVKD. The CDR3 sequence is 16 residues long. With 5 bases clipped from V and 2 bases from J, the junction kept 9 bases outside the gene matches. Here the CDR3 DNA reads TGTGCCACCAGTGCTCCGGACAGGGCAGGTAACACTGAAGCTTTCTTT. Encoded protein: CATSAPDRAGNTEAFF.

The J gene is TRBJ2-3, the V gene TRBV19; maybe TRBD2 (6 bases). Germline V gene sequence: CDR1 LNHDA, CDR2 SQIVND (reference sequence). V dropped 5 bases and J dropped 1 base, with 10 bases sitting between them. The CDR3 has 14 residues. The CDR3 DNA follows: TGTGCCAGTAGTCCAGAGCGGGGCACAGATACGCAGTATTTT. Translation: CASSPERGTDTQYF.

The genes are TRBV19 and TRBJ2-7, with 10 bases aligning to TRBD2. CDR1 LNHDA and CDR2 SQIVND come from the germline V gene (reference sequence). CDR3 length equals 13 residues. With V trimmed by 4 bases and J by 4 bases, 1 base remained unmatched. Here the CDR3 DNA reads TGTGCCAGTAGTAGTAGCGGGAGGTACGAGCAGTACTTC. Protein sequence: CASSSSGRYEQYF. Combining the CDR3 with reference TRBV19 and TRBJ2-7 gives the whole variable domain DGGITQSPKYLFRKEGQNVTLSCEQNLNHDAMYWYRQDPGQGLRLIYYSQIVNDFQKGDIAEGYSVSREKKESFPLTVTSAQKNPTAFYLCASSSSGRYEQYFGPGTRLTVT.

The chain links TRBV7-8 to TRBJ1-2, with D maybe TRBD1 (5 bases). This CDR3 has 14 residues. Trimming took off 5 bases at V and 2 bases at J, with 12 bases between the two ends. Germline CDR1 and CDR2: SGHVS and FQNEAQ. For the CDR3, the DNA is TGTGCCAGCAGCCCGACAGAAAACAACTATGGCTACACCTTC. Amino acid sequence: CASSPTENNYGYTF.

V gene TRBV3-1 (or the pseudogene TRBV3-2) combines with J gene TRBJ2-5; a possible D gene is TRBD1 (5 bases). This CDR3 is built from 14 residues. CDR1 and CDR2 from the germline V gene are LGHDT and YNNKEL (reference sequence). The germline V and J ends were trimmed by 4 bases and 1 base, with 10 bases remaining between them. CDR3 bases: TGTGCCAGCAGCCTCAGACAGTCCCAAGAGACCCAGTACTTC. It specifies CASSLRQSQETQYF.

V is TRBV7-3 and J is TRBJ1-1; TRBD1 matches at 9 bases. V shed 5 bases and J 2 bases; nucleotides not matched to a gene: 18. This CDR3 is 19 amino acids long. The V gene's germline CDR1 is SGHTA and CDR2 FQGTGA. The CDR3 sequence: CASSKFAPGRQGGNTEAFF. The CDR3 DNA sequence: TGTGCCAGCAGCAAATTCGCCCCTGGCCGACAGGGGGGTAACACTGAAGCTTTCTTT.

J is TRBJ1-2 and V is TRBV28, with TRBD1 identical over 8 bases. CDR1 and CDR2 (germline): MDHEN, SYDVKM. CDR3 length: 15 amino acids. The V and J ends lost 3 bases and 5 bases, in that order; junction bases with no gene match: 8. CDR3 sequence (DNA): TGTGCCAGCAGTTTCACATCAGGGGGCTGGTATGGCTACACCTTC. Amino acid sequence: CASSFTSGGWYGYTF.

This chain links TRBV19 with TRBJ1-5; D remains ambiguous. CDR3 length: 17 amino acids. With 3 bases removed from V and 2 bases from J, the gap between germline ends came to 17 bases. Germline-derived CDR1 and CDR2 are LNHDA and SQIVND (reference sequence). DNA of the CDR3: TGTGCCAGTAGTATTTTTCTTCTACCCTTGGGCAATCAGCCCCAGCATTTT. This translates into CASSIFLLPLGNQPQHF.

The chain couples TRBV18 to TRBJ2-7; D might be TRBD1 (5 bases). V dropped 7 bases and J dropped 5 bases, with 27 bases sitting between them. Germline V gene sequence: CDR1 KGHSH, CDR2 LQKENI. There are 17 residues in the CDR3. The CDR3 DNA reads TGTGCCAGCTTCCCAAACAGAGACAGCCAGCTTGTGAACGAGCAGTACTTC. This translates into CASFPNRDSQLVNEQYF.

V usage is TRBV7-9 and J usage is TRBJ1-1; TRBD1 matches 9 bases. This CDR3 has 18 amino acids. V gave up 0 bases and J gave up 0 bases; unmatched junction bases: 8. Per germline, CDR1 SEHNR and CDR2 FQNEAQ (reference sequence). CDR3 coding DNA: TGTGCCAGCAGCTTAGCTTATTCCGGGACAGGGATGAACACTGAAGCTTTCTTT. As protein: CASSLAYSGTGMNTEAFF.

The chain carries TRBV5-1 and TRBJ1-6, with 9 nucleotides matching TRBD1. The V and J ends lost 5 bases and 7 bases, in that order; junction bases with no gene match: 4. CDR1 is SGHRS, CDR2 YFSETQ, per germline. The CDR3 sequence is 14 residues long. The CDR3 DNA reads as TGCGCCAGCAGGGTGGACAGGGGCAATTCACCCCTCCACTTT. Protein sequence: CASRVDRGNSPLHF. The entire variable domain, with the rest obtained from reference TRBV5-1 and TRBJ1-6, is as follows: KAGVTQTPRYLIKTRGQQVTLSCSPISGHRSVSWYQQTPGQGLQFLFEYFSETQRNKGNFPGRFSGRQFSNSRSEMNVSTLELGDSALYLCASRVDRGNSPLHFGNGTRLTVT.

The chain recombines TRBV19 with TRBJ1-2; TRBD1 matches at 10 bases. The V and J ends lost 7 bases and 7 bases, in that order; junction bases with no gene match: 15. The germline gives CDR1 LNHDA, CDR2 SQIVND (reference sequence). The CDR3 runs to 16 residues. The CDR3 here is CASTRSRQGARGGYTF. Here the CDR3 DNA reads TGTGCCAGTACCCGATCGCGACAGGGGGCGCGGGGTGGCTACACCTTC. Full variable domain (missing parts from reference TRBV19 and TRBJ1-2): DGGITQSPKYLFRKEGQNVTLSCEQNLNHDAMYWYRQDPGQGLRLIYYSQIVNDFQKGDIAEGYSVSREKKESFPLTVTSAQKNPTAFYLCASTRSRQGARGGYTFGSGTRLTVV.

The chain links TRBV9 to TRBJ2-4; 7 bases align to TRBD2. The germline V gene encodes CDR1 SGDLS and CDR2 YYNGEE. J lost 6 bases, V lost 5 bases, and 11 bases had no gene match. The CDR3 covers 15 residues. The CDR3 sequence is CASSDPRGGGNIQYF. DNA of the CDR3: TGTGCCAGCAGTGACCCTAGGGGCGGGGGAAACATTCAGTACTTC.

For the CDR3, the DNA is TGTGCCAGCAGCCGAGGGGGTAGCTCTGGAAACACCATATATTTT. Encoded protein: CASSRGGSSGNTIYF. The J gene is TRBJ1-3, the V gene TRBV27; weak D call: TRBD1 (6 bases). CDR3 size: 15 residues. V lost 6 bases and J lost 0, with 12 bases in between. The germline CDR1 and CDR2 sequences are MNHEY and SMNVEV (reference sequence).

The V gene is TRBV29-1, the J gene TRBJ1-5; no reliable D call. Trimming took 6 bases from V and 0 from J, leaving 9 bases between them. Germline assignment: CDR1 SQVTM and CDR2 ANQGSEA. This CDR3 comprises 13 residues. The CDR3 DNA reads TGCAGCGTCGCAGGCAATAGCAATCAGCCCCAGCATTTT. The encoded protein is CSVAGNSNQPQHF.

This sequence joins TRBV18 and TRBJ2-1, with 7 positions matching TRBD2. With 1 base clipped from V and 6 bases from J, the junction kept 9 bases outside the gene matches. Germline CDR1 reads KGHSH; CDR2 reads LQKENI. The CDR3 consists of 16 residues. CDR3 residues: CASSPQASGYTNEQFF. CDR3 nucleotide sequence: TGTGCCAGCTCACCACAGGCTAGCGGATACACCAATGAGCAGTTCTTC.

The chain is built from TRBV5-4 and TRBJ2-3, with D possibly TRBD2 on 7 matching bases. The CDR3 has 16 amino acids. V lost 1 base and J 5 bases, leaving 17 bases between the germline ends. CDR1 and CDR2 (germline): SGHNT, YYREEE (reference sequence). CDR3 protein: CASSLRGGQTIDTQYF. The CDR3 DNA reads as TGTGCCAGCAGCTTGAGGGGGGGCCAGACGATAGATACGCAGTATTTT. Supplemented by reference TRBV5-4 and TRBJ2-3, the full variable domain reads ETGVTQSPTHLIKTRGQQVTLRCSSQSGHNTVSWYQQALGQGPQFIFQYYREEENGRGNFPPRFSGLQFPNYSSELNVNALELDDSALYLCASSLRGGQTIDTQYFGPGTRLTVL.

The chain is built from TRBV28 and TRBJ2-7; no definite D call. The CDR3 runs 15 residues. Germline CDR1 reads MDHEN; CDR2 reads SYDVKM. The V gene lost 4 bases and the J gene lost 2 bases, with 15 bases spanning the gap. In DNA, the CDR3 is TGTGCCAGCAGTTCCCCAGGAAGCAGAGCCTACGAGCAGTACTTC. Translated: CASSSPGSRAYEQYF.

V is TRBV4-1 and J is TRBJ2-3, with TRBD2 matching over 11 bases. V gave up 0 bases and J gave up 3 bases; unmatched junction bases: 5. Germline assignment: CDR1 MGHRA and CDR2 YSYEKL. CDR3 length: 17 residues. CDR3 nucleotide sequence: TGCGCCAGCAGCCAAGATTGGATAGCGGGGGGGACAGATACGCAGTATTTT. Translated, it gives CASSQDWIAGGTDTQYF.

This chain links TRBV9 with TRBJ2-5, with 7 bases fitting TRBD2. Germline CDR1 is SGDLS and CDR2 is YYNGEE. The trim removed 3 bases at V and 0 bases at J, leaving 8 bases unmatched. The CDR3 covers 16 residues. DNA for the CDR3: TGTGCCAGCAGCGCTAGGGTTAGCGGGTACCAAGAGACCCAGTACTTC. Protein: CASSARVSGYQETQYF. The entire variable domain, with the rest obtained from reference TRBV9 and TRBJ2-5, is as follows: DSGVTQTPKHLITATGQRVTLRCSPRSGDLSVYWYQQSLDQGLQFLIQYYNGEERAKGNILERFSAQQFPDLHSELNLSSLELGDSALYFCASSARVSGYQETQYFGPGTRLLVL.

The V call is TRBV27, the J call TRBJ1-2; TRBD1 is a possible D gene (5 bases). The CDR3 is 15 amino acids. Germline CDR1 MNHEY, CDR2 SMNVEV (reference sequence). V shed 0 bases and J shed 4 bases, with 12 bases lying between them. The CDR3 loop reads CASSLSRGSTYGYTF. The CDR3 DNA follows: TGTGCCAGCAGTTTATCTAGGGGTTCCACCTATGGCTACACCTTC.

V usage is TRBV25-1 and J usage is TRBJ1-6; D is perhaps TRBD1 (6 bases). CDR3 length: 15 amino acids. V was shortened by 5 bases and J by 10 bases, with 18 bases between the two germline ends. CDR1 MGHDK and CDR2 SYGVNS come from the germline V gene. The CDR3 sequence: CASSPGQGFGSPLHF. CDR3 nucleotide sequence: TGTGCCAGCAGTCCGGGGCAGGGGTTTGGCTCACCCCTCCACTTT.